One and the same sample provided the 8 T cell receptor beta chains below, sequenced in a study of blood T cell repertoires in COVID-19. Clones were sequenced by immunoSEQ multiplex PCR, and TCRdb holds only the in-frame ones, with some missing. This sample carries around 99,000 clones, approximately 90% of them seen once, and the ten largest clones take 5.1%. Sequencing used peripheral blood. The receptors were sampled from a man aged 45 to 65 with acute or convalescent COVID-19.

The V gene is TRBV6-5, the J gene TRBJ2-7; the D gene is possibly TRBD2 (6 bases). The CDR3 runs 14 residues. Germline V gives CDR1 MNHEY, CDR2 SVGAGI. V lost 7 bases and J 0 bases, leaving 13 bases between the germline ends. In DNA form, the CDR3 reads TGTGCCAGCACTTCTCCCGGGGGCTCCTACGAGCAGTACTTC. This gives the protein CASTSPGGSYEQYF.

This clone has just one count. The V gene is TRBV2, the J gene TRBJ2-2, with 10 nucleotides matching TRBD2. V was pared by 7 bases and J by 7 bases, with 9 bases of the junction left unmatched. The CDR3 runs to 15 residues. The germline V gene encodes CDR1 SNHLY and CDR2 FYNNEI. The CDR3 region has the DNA TGTGCCAGCAACCGAGCGGGAGGGCCGGGCGGGGAGCTGTTTTTT. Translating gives CASNRAGGPGGELFF.

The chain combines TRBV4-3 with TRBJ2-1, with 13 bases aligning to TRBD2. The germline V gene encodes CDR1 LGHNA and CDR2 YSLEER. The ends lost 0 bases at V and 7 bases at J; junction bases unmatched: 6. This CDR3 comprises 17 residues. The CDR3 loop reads CASSQDPGLAGQNEQFF. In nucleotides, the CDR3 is TGCGCCAGCAGCCAAGATCCGGGACTAGCGGGACAAAATGAGCAGTTCTTC.

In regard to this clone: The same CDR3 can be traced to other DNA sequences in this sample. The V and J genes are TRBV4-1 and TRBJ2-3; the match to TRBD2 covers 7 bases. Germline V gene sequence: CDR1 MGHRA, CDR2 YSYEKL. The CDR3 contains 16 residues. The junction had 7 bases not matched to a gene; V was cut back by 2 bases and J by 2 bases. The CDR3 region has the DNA TGCGCCAGCAGCCAACGGTTGGCGGGAGACACAGATACGCAGTATTTT. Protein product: CASSQRLAGDTDTQYF.

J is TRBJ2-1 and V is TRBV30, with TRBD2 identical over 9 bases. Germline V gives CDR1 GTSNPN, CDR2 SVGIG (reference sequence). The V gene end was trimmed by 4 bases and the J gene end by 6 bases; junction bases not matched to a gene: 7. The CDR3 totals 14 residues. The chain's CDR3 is CAWTGLASGNEQFF. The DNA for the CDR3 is TGTGCCTGGACCGGACTAGCGTCGGGCAATGAGCAGTTCTTC. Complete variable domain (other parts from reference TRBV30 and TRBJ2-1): SQTIHQWPATLVQPVGSPLSLECTVEGTSNPNLYWYRQAAGRGLQLLFYSVGIGQISSEVPQNLSASRPQDRQFILSSKKLLLSDSGFYLCAWTGLASGNEQFFGPGTRLTVL.

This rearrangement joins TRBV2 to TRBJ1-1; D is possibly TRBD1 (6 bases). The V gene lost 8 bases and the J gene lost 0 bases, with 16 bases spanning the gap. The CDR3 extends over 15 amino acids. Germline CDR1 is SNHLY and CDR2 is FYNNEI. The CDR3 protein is CASAQGSRLNTEAFF. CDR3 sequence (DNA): TGTGCCAGCGCCCAGGGGTCGCGGTTGAACACTGAAGCTTTCTTT. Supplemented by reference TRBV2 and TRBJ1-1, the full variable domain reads EPEVTQTPSHQVTQMGQEVILRCVPISNHLYFYWYRQILGQKVEFLVSFYNNEISEKSEIFDDQFSVERPDGSNFTLKIRSTKLEDSAMYFCASAQGSRLNTEAFFGQGTRLTVV.

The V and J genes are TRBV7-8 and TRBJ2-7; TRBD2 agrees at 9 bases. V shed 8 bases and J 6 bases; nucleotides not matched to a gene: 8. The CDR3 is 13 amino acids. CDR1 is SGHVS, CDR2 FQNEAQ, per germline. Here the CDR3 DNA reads TGTGCCAGCTGGCGGGAGGGCATCGGCGAGCAGTACTTC. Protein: CASWREGIGEQYF.

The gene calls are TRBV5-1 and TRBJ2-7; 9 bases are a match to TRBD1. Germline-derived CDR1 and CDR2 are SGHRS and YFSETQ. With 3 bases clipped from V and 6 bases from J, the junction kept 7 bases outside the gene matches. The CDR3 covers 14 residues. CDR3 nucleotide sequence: TGCGCCAGCAGCTGGGACACGACAGGGGGCGAGCAGTACTTC. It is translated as CASSWDTTGGEQYF.